A single count supports the clone carrying this TCR beta chain. Study processing details: Cell counts per sample came from amplifying reference gene primers. TCRdb's copy holds only in-frame clones and misses some; the assay was immunoSEQ multiplex PCR. V and J calls and clone size are given by that table; D and trimming were obtained from the DNA. The sample contains tens of thousands of clones, around 88% of which appear only once. Across fewer than 25 US areas, participants ranged in age from about 18 to 90 years. Membership in each cohort depended on participant-reported clinical history. The CDR3 loop spans 14 amino acids. With 3 bases clipped from V and 5 bases from J, the junction kept 6 bases outside the gene matches. Germline V lookup: CDR1 MNHEY, CDR2 SVGAGI. The sample comes from a study of blood T cell repertoires in COVID-19. Study as a whole: Acute and convalescent COVID-19 samples came from the United States, Italy and Spain.

The sequence was obtained from a woman between 45 and 65 years old with acute COVID-19. Sequenced input: PBMCs or T cells enriched from blood (not recorded which). The chain combines TRBV6-5 with TRBJ2-7, with 8 nucleotides matching TRBD1. The CDR3 loop is CASSYRTGRDEQYF. The CDR3 DNA reads TGTGCCAGCAGTTATCGGACAGGGCGGGACGAGCAGTACTTC.